The clone carrying this T cell receptor beta chain was recorded only once. Its antigen is as yet unknown. These data are taken from a study of TIL therapy for anti-PD-1-resistant metastatic lung cancer. On the study more broadly: Tumors had a median PD-L1 proportion score of 6%. Study-wide results and caveats: The cohort had more treatment-naive, never-smoker and oncogene-addicted patients than typical.

Documented time point: pre-treatment sample, taken before nivolumab and TIL therapy. The libraries were made with immunoSEQ v3. This table comes from immunoSEQ multiplex PCR, and its TCRdb copy is limited to in-frame clones, with some not included. This sample has some 18,000 clones; under 90% occur once, and the top ten carry about 2%. The specimen was blood, collected at baseline. This receptor was obtained from a person aged 25 to 79 with non-small cell lung cancer.

The CDR3 DNA reads as TGTGCCAGCAGACCCCTCGCAGGGTCGAGTGAGCAGTACTTC. This gives the protein CASRPLAGSSEQYF. V and J are TRBV6-6 and TRBJ2-7; D is possibly TRBD1 (5 bases). The germline gives CDR1 MNHNY, CDR2 SVGAGI (reference sequence). The V end was cut by 6 bases, the J end by 7 bases, with 19 bases between. CDR3 length equals 14 residues.